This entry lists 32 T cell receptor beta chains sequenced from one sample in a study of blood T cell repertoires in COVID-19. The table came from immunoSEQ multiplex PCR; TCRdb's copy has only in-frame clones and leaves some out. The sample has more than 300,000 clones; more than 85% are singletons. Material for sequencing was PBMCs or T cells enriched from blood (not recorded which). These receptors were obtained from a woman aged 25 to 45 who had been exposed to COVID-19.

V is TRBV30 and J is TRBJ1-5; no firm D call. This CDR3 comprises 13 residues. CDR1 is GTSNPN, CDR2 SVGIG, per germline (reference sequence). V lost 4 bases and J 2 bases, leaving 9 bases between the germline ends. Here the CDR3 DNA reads TGTGCCTGGAACGTCGGGGGCAATCAGCCCCAGCATTTT. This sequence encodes CAWNVGGNQPQHF.

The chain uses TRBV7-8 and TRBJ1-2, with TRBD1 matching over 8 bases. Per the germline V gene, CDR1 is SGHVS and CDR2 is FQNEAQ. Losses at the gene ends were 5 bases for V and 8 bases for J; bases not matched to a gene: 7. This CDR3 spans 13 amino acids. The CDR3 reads CASSRDRPGGYTF. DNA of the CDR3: TGTGCCAGCAGCCGGGACAGGCCAGGGGGCTACACCTTC.

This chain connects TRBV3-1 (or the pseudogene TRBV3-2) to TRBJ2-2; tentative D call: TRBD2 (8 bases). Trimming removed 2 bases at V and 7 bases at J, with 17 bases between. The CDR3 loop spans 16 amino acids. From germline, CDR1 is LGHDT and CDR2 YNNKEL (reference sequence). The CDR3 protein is CASSQNGRGHGGELFF. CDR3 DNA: TGTGCCAGCAGCCAAAACGGGAGGGGGCACGGCGGGGAGCTGTTTTTT.

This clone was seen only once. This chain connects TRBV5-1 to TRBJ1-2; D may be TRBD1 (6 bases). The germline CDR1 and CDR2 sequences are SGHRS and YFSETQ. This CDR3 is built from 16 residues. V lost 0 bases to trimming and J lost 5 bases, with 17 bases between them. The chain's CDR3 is CASSLARSGVNYGYTF. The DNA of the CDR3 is TGCGCCAGCAGCTTGGCTCGTTCAGGGGTTAATTATGGCTACACCTTC.

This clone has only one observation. The CDR3 DNA reads TGTGCCAGCAGCCACCCAGGCGGGCCAGGGGGAGACTATGGCTACACCTTC. It translates to CASSHPGGPGGDYGYTF. The chain uses TRBV14 and TRBJ1-2, with 7 bases fitting TRBD1. V shed 3 bases and J 3 bases; nucleotides not matched to a gene: 13. In germline, CDR1 is SGHDN, CDR2 FVKESK. There are 17 residues in the CDR3.

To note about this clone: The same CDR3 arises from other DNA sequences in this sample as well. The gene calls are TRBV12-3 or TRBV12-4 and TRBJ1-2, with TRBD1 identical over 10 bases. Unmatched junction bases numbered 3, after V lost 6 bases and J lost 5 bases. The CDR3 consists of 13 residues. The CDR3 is CASSLGQGYGYTF. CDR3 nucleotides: TGTGCCAGCAGCCTGGGACAGGGGTATGGCTACACCTTC.

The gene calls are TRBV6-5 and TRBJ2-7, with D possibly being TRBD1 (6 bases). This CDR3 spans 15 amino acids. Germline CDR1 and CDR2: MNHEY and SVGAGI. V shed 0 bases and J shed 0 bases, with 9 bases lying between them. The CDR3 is CASSYSGHSSYEQYF. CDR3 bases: TGTGCCAGCAGTTACTCGGGACACAGCTCCTACGAGCAGTACTTC.

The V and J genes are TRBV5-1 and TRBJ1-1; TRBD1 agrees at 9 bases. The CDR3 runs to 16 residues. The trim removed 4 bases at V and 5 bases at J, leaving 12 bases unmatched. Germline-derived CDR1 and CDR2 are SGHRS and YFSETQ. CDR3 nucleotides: TGCGCCAGCAGCGCCGCCCGGGACAGGGCGAGTACTGAAGCTTTCTTT. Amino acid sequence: CASSAARDRASTEAFF.

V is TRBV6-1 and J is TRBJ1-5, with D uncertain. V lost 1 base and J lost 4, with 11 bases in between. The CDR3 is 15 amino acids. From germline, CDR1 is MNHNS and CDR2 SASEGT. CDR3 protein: CASSEGPRGNQPQHF. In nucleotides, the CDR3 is TGTGCCAGCAGTGAAGGACCCAGAGGGAATCAGCCCCAGCATTTT.

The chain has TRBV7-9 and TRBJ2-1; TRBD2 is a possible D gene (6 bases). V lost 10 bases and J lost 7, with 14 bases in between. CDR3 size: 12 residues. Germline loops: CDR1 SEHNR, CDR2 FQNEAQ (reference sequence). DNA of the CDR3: TGTGCCACCCTCCAAGCGGGTAATGAGCAGTTCTTC. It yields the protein CATLQAGNEQFF.

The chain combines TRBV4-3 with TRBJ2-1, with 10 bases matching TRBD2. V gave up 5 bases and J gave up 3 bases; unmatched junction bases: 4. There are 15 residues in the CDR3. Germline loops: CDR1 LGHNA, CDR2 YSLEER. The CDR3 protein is CASSALAGDYNEQFF. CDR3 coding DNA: TGCGCCAGCAGCGCCCTAGCGGGGGACTACAATGAGCAGTTCTTC.

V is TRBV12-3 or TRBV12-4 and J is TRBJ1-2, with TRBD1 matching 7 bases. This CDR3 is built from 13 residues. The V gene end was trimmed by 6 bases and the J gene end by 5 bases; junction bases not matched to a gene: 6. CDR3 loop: CASSRDSRYGYTF. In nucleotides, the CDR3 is TGTGCCAGCAGCCGGGACAGTAGATATGGCTACACCTTC.

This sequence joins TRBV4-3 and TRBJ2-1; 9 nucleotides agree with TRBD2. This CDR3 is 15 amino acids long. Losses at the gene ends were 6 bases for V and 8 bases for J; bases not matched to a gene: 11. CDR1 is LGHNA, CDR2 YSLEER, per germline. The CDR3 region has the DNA TGCGCCAGCAGACCGGGGGCGGGGGGGAGACATGAGCAGTTCTTC. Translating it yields CASRPGAGGRHEQFF.

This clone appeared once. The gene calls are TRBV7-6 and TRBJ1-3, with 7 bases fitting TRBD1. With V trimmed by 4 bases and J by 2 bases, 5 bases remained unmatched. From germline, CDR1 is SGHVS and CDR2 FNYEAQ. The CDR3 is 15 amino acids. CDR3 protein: CASSSDRVTGNTIYF. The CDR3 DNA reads TGTGCCAGCAGCTCCGACAGGGTGACTGGAAACACCATATATTTT.

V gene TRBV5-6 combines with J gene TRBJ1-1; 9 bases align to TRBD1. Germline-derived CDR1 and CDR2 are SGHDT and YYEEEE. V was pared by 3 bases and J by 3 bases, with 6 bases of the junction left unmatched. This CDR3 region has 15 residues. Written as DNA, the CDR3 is TGTGCCAGCAGCTCAAGGGACAGGGATTACACTGAAGCTTTCTTT. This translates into CASSSRDRDYTEAFF. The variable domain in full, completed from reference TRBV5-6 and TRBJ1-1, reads DAGVTQSPTHLIKTRGQQVTLRCSPKSGHDTVSWYQQALGQGPQFIFQYYEEEERQRGNFPDRFSGHQFPNYSSELNVNALLLGDSALYLCASSSRDRDYTEAFFGQGTRLTVV.

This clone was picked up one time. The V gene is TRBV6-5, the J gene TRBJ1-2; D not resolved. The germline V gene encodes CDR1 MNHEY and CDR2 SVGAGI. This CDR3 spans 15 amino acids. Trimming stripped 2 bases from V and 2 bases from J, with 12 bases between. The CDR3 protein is CASSYGLGWNYGYTF. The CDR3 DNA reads TGTGCCAGCAGTTACGGTCTCGGGTGGAACTATGGCTACACCTTC.

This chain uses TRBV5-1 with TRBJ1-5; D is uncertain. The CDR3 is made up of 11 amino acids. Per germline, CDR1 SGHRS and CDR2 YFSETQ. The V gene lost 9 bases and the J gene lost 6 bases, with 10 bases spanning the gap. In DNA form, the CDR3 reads TGCGCCACCTCGGTTGGTCAGCCCCAGCATTTT. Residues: CATSVGQPQHF.

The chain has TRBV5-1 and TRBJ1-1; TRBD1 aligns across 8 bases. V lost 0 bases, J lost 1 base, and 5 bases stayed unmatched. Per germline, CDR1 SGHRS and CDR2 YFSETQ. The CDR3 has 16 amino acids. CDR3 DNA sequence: TGCGCCAGCAGCTTGGTGGACAGGGTGAGGAACACTGAAGCTTTCTTT. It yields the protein CASSLVDRVRNTEAFF.

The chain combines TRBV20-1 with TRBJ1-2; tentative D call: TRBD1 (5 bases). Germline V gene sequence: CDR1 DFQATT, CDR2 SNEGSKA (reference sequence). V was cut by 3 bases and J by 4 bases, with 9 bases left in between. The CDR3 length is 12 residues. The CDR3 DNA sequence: TGCAGTGCTAGTCGGGGGAGCTATGGCTACACCTTC. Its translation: CSASRGSYGYTF.

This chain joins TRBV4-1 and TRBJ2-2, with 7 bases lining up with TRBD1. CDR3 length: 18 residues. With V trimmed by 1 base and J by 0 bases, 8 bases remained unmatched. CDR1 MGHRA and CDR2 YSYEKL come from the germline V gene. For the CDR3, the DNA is TGCGCCAGCAGCCAAGCCCTGGGACAGTCCTCGAACACCGGGGAGCTGTTTTTT. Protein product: CASSQALGQSSNTGELFF.

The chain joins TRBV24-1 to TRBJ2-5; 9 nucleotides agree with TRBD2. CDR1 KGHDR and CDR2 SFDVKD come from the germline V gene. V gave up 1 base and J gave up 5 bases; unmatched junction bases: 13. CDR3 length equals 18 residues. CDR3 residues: CATSDLGRGGAVRETQYF. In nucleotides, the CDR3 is TGTGCCACCAGTGATTTAGGTCGCGGGGGGGCGGTACGGGAGACCCAGTACTTC.

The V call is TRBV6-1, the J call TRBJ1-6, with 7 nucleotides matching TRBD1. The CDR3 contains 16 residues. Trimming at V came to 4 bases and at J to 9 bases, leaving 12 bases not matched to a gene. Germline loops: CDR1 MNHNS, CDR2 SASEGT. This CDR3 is CASSVKAGGYSSPLHF. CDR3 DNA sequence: TGTGCCAGCAGTGTAAAGGCAGGGGGTTACTCTTCACCCCTCCACTTT.

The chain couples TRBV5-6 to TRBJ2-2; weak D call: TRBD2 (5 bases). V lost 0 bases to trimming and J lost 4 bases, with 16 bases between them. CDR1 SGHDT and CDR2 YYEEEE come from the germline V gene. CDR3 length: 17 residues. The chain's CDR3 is CASSLDRGQVPTGELFF. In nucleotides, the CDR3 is TGTGCCAGCAGCTTGGACCGAGGGCAGGTGCCCACCGGGGAGCTGTTTTTT. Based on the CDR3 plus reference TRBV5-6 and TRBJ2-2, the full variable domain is DAGVTQSPTHLIKTRGQQVTLRCSPKSGHDTVSWYQQALGQGPQFIFQYYEEEERQRGNFPDRFSGHQFPNYSSELNVNALLLGDSALYLCASSLDRGQVPTGELFFGEGSRLTVL.

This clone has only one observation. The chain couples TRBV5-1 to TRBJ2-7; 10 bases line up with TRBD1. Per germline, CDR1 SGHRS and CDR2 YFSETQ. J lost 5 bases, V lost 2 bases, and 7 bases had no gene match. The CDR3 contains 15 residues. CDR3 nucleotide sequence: TGCGCCAGCAGCTTCTCGTCGGGACAGGGGAACGAGCAGTACTTC. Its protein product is CASSFSSGQGNEQYF.

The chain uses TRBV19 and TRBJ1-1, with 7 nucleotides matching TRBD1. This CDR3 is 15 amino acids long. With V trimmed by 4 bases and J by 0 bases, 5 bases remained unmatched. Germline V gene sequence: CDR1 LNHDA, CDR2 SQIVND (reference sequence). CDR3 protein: CASSKDRMMNTEAFF. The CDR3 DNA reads TGTGCCAGTAGTAAGGACAGGATGATGAACACTGAAGCTTTCTTT.

The CDR3 DNA is TGTGCCAGTAGTATAATCATGGGACAACTCTATAATTCACCCCTCCACTTT. Protein product: CASSIIMGQLYNSPLHF. The chain links TRBV19 to TRBJ1-6, with D maybe TRBD1 (6 bases). The CDR3 extends over 17 amino acids. The germline V gene has CDR1 LNHDA and CDR2 SQIVND (reference sequence). The ends were cut back, 2 bases at V and 3 bases at J, with 14 bases in the middle.

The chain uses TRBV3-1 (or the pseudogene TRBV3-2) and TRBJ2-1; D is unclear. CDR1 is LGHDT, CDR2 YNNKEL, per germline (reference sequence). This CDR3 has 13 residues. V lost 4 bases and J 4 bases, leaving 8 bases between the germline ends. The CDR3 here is CASSPDLYNEQFF. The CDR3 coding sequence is TGTGCCAGCAGCCCTGACTTGTACAATGAGCAGTTCTTC.

The CDR3 nucleotides are TGTGCCAGCAGGGCCAGACTATCCTCTGGAAACACCATATATTTT. Amino acid sequence: CASRARLSSGNTIYF. The chain carries TRBV7-9 and TRBJ1-3; the D is unclear. V shed 6 bases and J shed 0 bases, with 12 bases lying between them. The V gene's germline CDR1 is SEHNR and CDR2 FQNEAQ (reference sequence). CDR3 length: 15 amino acids.

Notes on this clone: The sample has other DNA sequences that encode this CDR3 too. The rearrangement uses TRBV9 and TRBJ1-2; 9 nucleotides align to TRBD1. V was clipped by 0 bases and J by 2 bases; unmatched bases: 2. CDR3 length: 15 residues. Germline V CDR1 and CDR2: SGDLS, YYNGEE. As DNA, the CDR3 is TGTGCCAGCAGCGTAGGAGGACAGGGGAACTATGGCTACACCTTC. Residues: CASSVGGQGNYGYTF.

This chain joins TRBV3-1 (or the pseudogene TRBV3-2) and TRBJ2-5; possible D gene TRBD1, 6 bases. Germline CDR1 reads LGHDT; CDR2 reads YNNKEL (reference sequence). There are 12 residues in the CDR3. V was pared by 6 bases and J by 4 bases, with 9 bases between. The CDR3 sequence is CASRGTIETQYF. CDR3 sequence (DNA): TGTGCCAGCAGAGGGACAATAGAGACCCAGTACTTC.

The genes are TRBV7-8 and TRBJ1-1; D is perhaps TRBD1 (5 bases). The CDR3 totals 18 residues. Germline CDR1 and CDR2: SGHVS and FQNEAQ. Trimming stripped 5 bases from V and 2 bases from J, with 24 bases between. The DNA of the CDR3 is TGTGCCAGCAGCCCAGGGAGGGGTTTCGGCCCTAAAAACACTGAAGCTTTCTTT. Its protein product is CASSPGRGFGPKNTEAFF.

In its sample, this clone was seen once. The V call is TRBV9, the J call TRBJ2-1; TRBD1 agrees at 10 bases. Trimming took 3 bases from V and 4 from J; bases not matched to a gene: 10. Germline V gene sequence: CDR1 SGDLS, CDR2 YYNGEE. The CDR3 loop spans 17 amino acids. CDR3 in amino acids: CASSALASGQGYNEQFF. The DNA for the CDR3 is TGTGCCAGCAGCGCCTTAGCCTCGGGACAGGGGTACAATGAGCAGTTCTTC.